The text below deals with one TCR beta chain. In the original analysis: Quantification of nucleated cells was approximated via reference gene primer amplification. The assay was immunoSEQ multiplex PCR, and TCRdb's table has in-frame clones only and misses some. The V and J calls and clone size were taken over from that table, and D and trimming were inferred from the DNA. Of approximately 300,000 clones listed, 89% were seen once; the top ten hold 5% to 7%. These data are taken from a study of blood T cell repertoires in COVID-19. About the study: Italy, Spain and the United States were the sources of the convalescent and acute COVID-19 samples. Nucleic acid was either cDNA or gDNA, and it came from T cells, B-cell-depleted T cells, or PBMCs.

The CDR3 length is 13 residues. The germline CDR1 and CDR2 sequences are MNHEY and SMNVEV (reference sequence). The ends were cut back, 4 bases at V and 6 bases at J, with 13 bases in the middle. This sequence originates from a man in his late teens or twenties who had recovered from COVID-19. The sample consisted of peripheral blood. The V gene is TRBV27, the J gene TRBJ2-7; D might be TRBD1 (6 bases). In DNA form, the CDR3 reads TGTGCCAGCAGTTGGGCCGTGGGGGCCGAGCAGTACTTC. This codes for CASSWAVGAEQYF.